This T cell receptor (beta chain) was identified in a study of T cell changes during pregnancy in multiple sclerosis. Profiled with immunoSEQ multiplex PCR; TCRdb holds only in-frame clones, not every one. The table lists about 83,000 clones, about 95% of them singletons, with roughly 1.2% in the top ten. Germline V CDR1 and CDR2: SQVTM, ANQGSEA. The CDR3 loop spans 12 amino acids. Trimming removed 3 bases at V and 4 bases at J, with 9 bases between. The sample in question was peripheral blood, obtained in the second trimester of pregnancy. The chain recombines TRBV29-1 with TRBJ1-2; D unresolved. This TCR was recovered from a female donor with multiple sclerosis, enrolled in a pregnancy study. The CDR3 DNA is TGCAGCGTTGAGGCGGGAAGCTATGGCTACACCTTC. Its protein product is CSVEAGSYGYTF.